This T cell receptor (beta chain) was retrieved from a study of T cells in Graves' hyperthyroidism and ophthalmopathy (dated by TCRdb to the late 2010s). About the full investigation: Peripheral blood samples were taken at the time of initial diagnosis, prior to any treatment. To identify distinguishing TCR V-J signatures, a discovery cohort of some 100 patients was used, comprising 43 with Graves' ophthalmopathy and some 60 with stable Graves' hyperthyroidism. Whether ophthalmopathy could be predicted prospectively was tested in an independent validation cohort made up of roughly 19 hyperthyroidism patients plus 17 patients who later progressed to ophthalmopathy. For training and testing, the 100 patients in the discovery cohort were randomly divided in a 7:3 ratio. Thyroid tissue and blood T-cell repertoires from about 6 Graves' hyperthyroidism patients were also compared in the study. After sampling, hyperthyroidism patients received methimazole starting at 30 mg daily, and ophthalmopathy patients received high-dose intravenous methylprednisolone. According to the paper, TCR Vbeta CDR3 sequencing was carried out on 135 peripheral blood samples, which came from 40 to 45 ophthalmopathy, under 85 hyperthyroidism and approximately 17 progressor patients.

The TCR beta CDR3 regions were amplified from the RNA transcripts. For the first round of RT-PCR on the TCR CDR3, the HTBI primer set was used together with the Qiagen OneStep RT-PCR kit. Libraries were constructed in a second round of multiplex PCR, after which size selection and purification were carried out. The libraries were sequenced on an Illumina HiSeq2000 using paired-end 100 bp reads. The authors' pipeline ran thus. Raw data were processed with SOAPnuke, discarding reads with adapters, uncalled bases, mean Phred below 15, or no exact constant-primer or identifier match. COPE v1.2.5 was used to merge the high-quality paired reads, and each unique nucleotide sequence was defined as a clonotype. Clonotypes were aligned to IMGT TRBV, TRBD and TRBJ reference segments using MiTCR v1.1. Analysis was restricted to V-J combinations with a frequency above 0.0001, which covered roughly 99% of repertoires. A TCS score was defined as the ratio between F50 (clonal expansion) and ExV (chaos), using BLOSUM62-based TCRdist between CDR3 peptides within each V-J. Welch's t-statistics and random forest reduced roughly 530 V-J features to under 15, which were used in a naive Bayes classifier (R e1071). TCRdb ran its own pipeline on the public reads, namely fastp trimming at Q25 and MiXCR clone calling, and kept in-frame beta chains. Entries are consolidated by CDR3 protein sequence, retaining the most common genes and DNA. The V and J calls, along with clone size, are taken from TCRdb and not from the paper's own processing. This sample holds about 380,000 distinct CDR3 sequences; less than 15% were observed only once. The top ten clonotypes cover 20% to 25% of the sample.

Beyond this particular receptor, the publication reports: A 13 V-J signature model separated ophthalmopathy from stable hyperthyroidism, with 87.88% sensitivity and about 81% specificity in cross-validation and 80%/75% in testing. In validation, the model predicted progression to ophthalmopathy with over 65% sensitivity and approximately 72% specificity, a median of 6.5 months before onset. Most expanded thyroid clonotypes (frequency above 0.001) were also detected in blood, a finding suggesting that blood repertoires may reflect thyroid immune responses. Sample size was not statistically predetermined, and blinding of investigators to group allocation was not performed.

This clonotype turned up a few times. Its antigen specificity is not known. The input lacks base qualities; no much larger clone sits a single base away. Hyperthyroidism patients were newly diagnosed, had a disease duration of under 2 months, and were aged 18 to 65 years. Any patient with an uncontrolled infection, another autoimmune disease, pregnancy or lactation was excluded. Diagnoses were based on clinical symptoms, serum thyroxine and TRAb, thyroid ultrasound and orbital computed tomography. Blood from progressor patients was collected at the time of first diagnosis with hyperthyroidism, before any ophthalmopathy symptoms had appeared. PBMCs were separated from under 11 ml of fresh peripheral blood using Ficoll-Paque density gradient centrifugation. Progressor patients were defined as those initially diagnosed with Graves' hyperthyroidism in whom ophthalmopathy developed during follow-up. Trizol reagent was used to extract total RNA, and RNA quality was then checked on an Agilent 2100 Bioanalyzer.

From the cysteine up to the phenylalanine, the CDR3 has a length of 12 residues. Just the 36-base CDR3 DNA is kept, in frame starting at base 1. V and J are truncated by 10 bases and 7 bases respectively, leaving an intervening sequence of 14 bases. The germline V gene (reference sequence) provides CDR1 LNHDA and CDR2 SQIVND. The sequenced sample was blood. This receptor was obtained from a man younger than 40 with Graves' hyperthyroidism that later progressed to Graves' ophthalmopathy. This chain is built from TRBV19 and TRBJ1-5; TRBD1 is perhaps the D gene, given 5 matching bases. The base sequence is TGTGCCACCACTTCACGGGGGCAGCCCCAGCATTTT. Its protein product is CATTSRGQPQHF.